Shown below are 14 T cell receptor beta chains from a single sample sequenced in a study of shared clonotypes between healthy human individuals. Repertoires were generated with immunoSEQ multiplex PCR, while TCRdb's copy carries only in-frame clones and drops some. The data show about 990,000 clones, with approximately 78% seen just once and roughly 0.62% held by the top ten. What was sequenced was memory CD4+ T cells from PBMCs. Subset meaning: CD45RA-negative fraction. These receptors originate from a man younger than 30 in good health. Some clones in this sample may be carry-over from other donors' samples.

J is TRBJ2-5 and V is TRBV7-3; possibly TRBD2 for D (6 bases). The CDR3 length is 15 residues. The germline V gene has CDR1 SGHTA and CDR2 FQGTGA. The V end was cut by 2 bases, the J end by 4 bases, with 14 bases between. The CDR3 loop reads CASSLGDSPGETQYF. The CDR3, as DNA: TGTGCCAGCAGCTTAGGGGACTCTCCCGGAGAGACCCAGTACTTC.

The CDR3 protein is CASSALRASQETQYF. CDR3 in DNA: TGTGCCAGCAGCGCACTACGGGCCTCCCAAGAGACCCAGTACTTC. The gene calls are TRBV21-1 and TRBJ2-5. TRBV21-1 is tagged as a pseudogene. The CDR3 consists of 15 residues.

The chain is built from TRBV6-5 and TRBJ2-7, with TRBD2 matching over 7 bases. This CDR3 spans 15 amino acids. The junction had 10 bases not matched to a gene; V was cut back by 6 bases and J by 2 bases. The germline CDR1 and CDR2 sequences are MNHEY and SVGAGI. CDR3 sequence (DNA): TGTGCCAGCAGCCAACTCGGGGGGTTAACCTACGAGCAGTACTTC. As protein: CASSQLGGLTYEQYF.

The V call is TRBV7-9, the J call TRBJ2-7, with D maybe TRBD2 (7 bases). Germline V lookup: CDR1 SEHNR, CDR2 FQNEAQ (reference sequence). Trimming shortened V by 5 bases and J by 6 bases, and 20 bases separated the two germline ends. The CDR3 totals 15 residues. The CDR3: CASSLQGGGGGEQYF. Written as DNA, the CDR3 is TGTGCCAGCAGCCTCCAAGGAGGGGGGGGTGGCGAGCAGTACTTC.

As to this clone: Other DNA variants within this sample encode the same CDR3. The V gene is TRBV5-1, the J gene TRBJ1-1, with D unclear. From germline, CDR1 is SGHRS and CDR2 YFSETQ. Trimming cost V 0 bases and J 6 bases, with 6 bases left between them. The CDR3 runs to 12 residues. CDR3 in DNA: TGCGCCAGCAGCTTGGGTAGGGCTGAAGCTTTCTTT. Encoded protein: CASSLGRAEAFF.

This rearrangement joins TRBV19 to TRBJ1-2, with 9 bases matching TRBD1. Germline loops: CDR1 LNHDA, CDR2 SQIVND (reference sequence). V gave up 4 bases and J gave up 10 bases; unmatched junction bases: 7. This CDR3 contains 13 residues. CDR3 bases: TGTGCCAGTAGTACGGGACAGGGCCGGTCCTACACCTTC. This codes for CASSTGQGRSYTF.

V and J are TRBV19 and TRBJ2-1, with 11 bases identical to TRBD2. The junction had 5 bases not matched to a gene; V was cut back by 4 bases and J by 3 bases. Germline values: CDR1 LNHDA, CDR2 SQIVND (reference sequence). This CDR3 has 16 amino acids. The CDR3 region is CASSNRGTSGYNEQFF. CDR3 in DNA: TGTGCCAGTAGTAATCGGGGGACTAGCGGCTACAATGAGCAGTTCTTC.

The rearrangement uses TRBV7-2 and TRBJ2-1; 8 positions match TRBD2. Germline values: CDR1 SGHTA, CDR2 FQGNSA. CDR3 length equals 17 residues. After removal of 1 base from V and 7 bases from J, the junction contained 12 bases not matched to a gene. This CDR3 reads CASSLGPRGALINEQFF. CDR3 nucleotide sequence: TGTGCCAGCAGCTTAGGCCCGCGGGGGGCCTTAATAAATGAGCAGTTCTTC.

V and J are TRBV11-3 and TRBJ2-2, with D perhaps assigned TRBD1 or TRBD2 (6 bases each). The germline V gene has CDR1 SGHNT and CDR2 YENEEA. The CDR3 is made up of 15 amino acids. V was trimmed by 5 bases and J by 1 base, leaving 11 bases between them. The CDR3 loop reads CASSKQGGNTGELFF. The CDR3 region has the DNA TGTGCCAGCAGCAAACAGGGAGGGAACACCGGGGAGCTGTTTTTT.

V is TRBV7-3 and J is TRBJ2-2; 7 bases line up with TRBD2. The CDR3 is 15 amino acids. The V and J ends lost 5 bases and 7 bases, in that order; junction bases with no gene match: 10. Germline V gene lookup returns CDR1 SGHTA and CDR2 FQGTGA. The CDR3 here is CASSPDGGRNGELFF. The CDR3 region has the DNA TGTGCCAGCAGCCCCGACGGCGGGAGAAACGGGGAGCTGTTTTTT. Filled out from reference TRBV7-3 and TRBJ2-2, the complete variable domain reads GAGVSQTPSNKVTEKGKYVELRCDPISGHTALYWYRQSLGQGPEFLIYFQGTGAADDSGLPNDRFFAVRPEGSVSTLKIQRTERGDSAVYLCASSPDGGRNGELFFGEGSRLTVL.

This chain connects TRBV14 to TRBJ2-1; 8 nucleotides match TRBD2. J lost 5 bases, V lost 4 bases, and 13 bases had no gene match. The CDR3 length is 17 residues. Germline assignment: CDR1 SGHDN and CDR2 FVKESK. The CDR3 loop is CASSREPGTRKNNEQFF. In DNA form, the CDR3 reads TGTGCCAGCAGCCGTGAACCCGGGACTAGGAAAAACAATGAGCAGTTCTTC. The full variable domain, completed using reference TRBV14 and TRBJ2-1, is EAGVTQFPSHSVIEKGQTVTLRCDPISGHDNLYWYRRVMGKEIKFLLHFVKESKQDESGMPNNRFLAERTGGTYSTLKVQPAELEDSGVYFCASSREPGTRKNNEQFFGPGTRLTVL.

This clone turned up a few times. The J gene is TRBJ2-1, the V gene TRBV28; D is perhaps TRBD1 (5 bases). With 5 bases removed from V and 14 bases from J, the gap between germline ends came to 13 bases. The CDR3 runs 11 residues. Per germline, CDR1 MDHEN and CDR2 SYDVKM. CDR3 nucleotide sequence: TGTGCCAGCAGTGTAGACAGTATGGAGTTCTTC. Its translation is CASSVDSMEFF.

Remarks on this clone: Since a much larger clone is just one base distant, this may be a read error. V usage is TRBV5-8 and J usage is TRBJ2-1; D gene unclear. Germline lookup yields CDR1 SGHTS and CDR2 YDEGEE. The CDR3 totals 13 residues. V lost 0 bases, J lost 2 bases, and 3 bases lay in between. The CDR3 sequence is CASSLGPYNEQFF. The DNA of the CDR3 is TGTGCCAGCAGCTTGGGACCCTACAATGAGCAGTTCTTC.

The rearrangement joins TRBV11-2 to TRBJ2-4; D gene ambiguous. Trimming shortened V by 1 base and J by 6 bases, and 4 bases separated the two germline ends. The CDR3 runs to 12 residues. CDR1 is SGHAT, CDR2 FQNNGV, per germline. The CDR3 protein is CASSLAGNIQYF. The CDR3 bases are TGTGCCAGCAGCTTAGCGGGAAACATTCAGTACTTC.